Here is one T cell receptor beta chain with its context. The antigen is undetermined. This entry comes from a study of cytomegalovirus exposure and HLA in healthy donors. On the study more broadly: The Caucasian-associated ancestry cluster contained around four fifths of the approximately 400 genotyped donors.

PCR employed 60 Vbeta and 13 Jbeta primers. Sequencing used immunoSEQ multiplex PCR; TCRdb keeps in-frame clones, though not all of them. Of 95,000 to 130,000 clones in the sample, around 62% were seen once. Study-level results: In a later analysis, V- and J-gene trimming of beta chains associated with a DCLRE1C missense variant, replicated independently. Some TCR beta chains (roughly 160 of them) were listed as cytomegalovirus-associated. The study had only CMV serostatus as immune exposure information.

This clonotype was sampled from a woman aged 40 to 50 in good health and CMV-seropositive. Sequenced input: PBMCs.

The DNA for the CDR3 is TGTGCCATCAGTGAGTCGGAGCCCGGGGAGACCCAGTACTTC. Its protein is CAISESEPGETQYF. The V and J genes are TRBV10-3 and TRBJ2-5; D is undetermined. Germline CDR1 is ENHRY and CDR2 is SYGVKD. V lost 0 bases to trimming and J lost 5 bases, with 10 bases between them. This CDR3 is built from 14 residues.